Following are 21 T cell receptor beta chains from one sample sequenced in a study of shared clonotypes between healthy human individuals. The repertoire was sequenced with immunoSEQ multiplex PCR; TCRdb's copy has only in-frame clones and lacks some. Of around 690,000 clones in the sample, 80% to 95% were seen once. The sample was memory CD8+ T cells from PBMCs. Regarding subset: CD45RO+ cells pooled with CCR7-negative TemRA cells. These receptors were taken from a man between 18 and 29 years old in good health. Some clones in this sample may be carry-over from other donors' samples.

The J gene is TRBJ1-2, the V gene TRBV30, with unresolved D. The ends were cut back, 7 bases at V and 0 bases at J, with 18 bases in the middle. From germline, CDR1 is GTSNPN and CDR2 SVGIG (reference sequence). CDR3 length: 15 residues. CDR3 sequence (DNA): TGTGCCTCCGAGGGAGCGGCGGAGACTAACTATGGCTACACCTTC. This gives the protein CASEGAAETNYGYTF.

This clone was recorded at least ten times. J is TRBJ2-1 and V is TRBV14; weak D call: TRBD1 (5 bases). CDR1 SGHDN and CDR2 FVKESK come from the germline V gene. Deletions cut 1 base from V and 4 bases from J, with 11 bases between. The CDR3 runs 15 residues. The CDR3 DNA follows: TGTGCCAGCAGCCAAGCAGTAGGGGTATACAATGAGCAGTTCTTC. Translated, it gives CASSQAVGVYNEQFF.

This chain uses TRBV7-9 with TRBJ2-7; 7 nucleotides align to TRBD2. Germline CDR1 is SEHNR and CDR2 is FQNEAQ (reference sequence). Losses at the gene ends were 1 base for V and 4 bases for J; bases not matched to a gene: 1. There are 13 residues in the CDR3. CDR3 nucleotide sequence: TGTGCCAGCAGCTTAGAAGCGGGGTACGAGCAGTACTTC. Residues: CASSLEAGYEQYF.

The gene calls are TRBV19 and TRBJ2-7; tentative D call: TRBD2 (6 bases). This CDR3 spans 14 amino acids. Germline assignment: CDR1 LNHDA and CDR2 SQIVND (reference sequence). Deletions cut 6 bases from V and 9 bases from J, with 21 bases between. In DNA form, the CDR3 reads TGTGCCAGTAGCCCACTCGGGACTCCTCCGGTGCAGTACTTC. Translated, it gives CASSPLGTPPVQYF.

Turning to this clone: The same CDR3 arises from other DNA sequences in this sample as well. CDR3 coding DNA: TGTGCCAGCAGTCCGACCGGGATCTACGAGCAGTACTTC. Translation gives CASSPTGIYEQYF. The gene calls are TRBV27 and TRBJ2-7; TRBD2 might be the D (5 bases). Germline V gene lookup returns CDR1 MNHEY and CDR2 SMNVEV (reference sequence). This CDR3 contains 13 residues. Trimming shortened V by 5 bases and J by 3 bases, and 11 bases separated the two germline ends.

This clone has a handful of counts. The chain employs TRBV27 and TRBJ1-5, with D unresolved. The CDR3 is 13 residues long. The ends were cut back, 8 bases at V and 2 bases at J, with 10 bases in the middle. In germline, CDR1 is MNHEY, CDR2 SMNVEV (reference sequence). The CDR3 sequence is CASGLLGNQPQHF. DNA for the CDR3: TGTGCCAGCGGGCTCTTGGGCAATCAGCCCCAGCATTTT.

The chain employs TRBV14 and TRBJ2-1; D is possibly TRBD1 or TRBD2 (5 bases each). The germline gives CDR1 SGHDN, CDR2 FVKESK. CDR3 size: 16 residues. V lost 3 bases to trimming and J lost 3 bases, with 15 bases between them. CDR3 protein: CASSHLGTLFYNEQFF. CDR3 DNA: TGTGCCAGCAGCCACCTAGGGACCCTTTTCTACAATGAGCAGTTCTTC. The whole variable domain, filled in from reference TRBV14 and TRBJ2-1, reads EAGVTQFPSHSVIEKGQTVTLRCDPISGHDNLYWYRRVMGKEIKFLLHFVKESKQDESGMPNNRFLAERTGGTYSTLKVQPAELEDSGVYFCASSHLGTLFYNEQFFGPGTRLTVL.

The V gene is TRBV9, the J gene TRBJ2-7, with 10 nucleotides matching TRBD1. This CDR3 comprises 14 residues. V lost 5 bases and J lost 2; bases outside the gene matches: 4. In germline, CDR1 is SGDLS, CDR2 YYNGEE. CDR3 protein: CASSPGQGTYEQYF. CDR3 in DNA: TGTGCCAGCAGTCCGGGACAGGGGACCTACGAGCAGTACTTC.

The gene calls are TRBV29-1 and TRBJ2-7, with a tentative D call TRBD1 (5 bases). Deletions cut 7 bases from V and 6 bases from J, with 22 bases between. Per germline, CDR1 SQVTM and CDR2 ANQGSEA. The CDR3 sequence is 14 residues long. DNA of the CDR3: TGCAGCGCCATGGCCAGGGTAGAGTACCTCGAGCAGTACTTC. Translating gives CSAMARVEYLEQYF.

The V gene is TRBV7-8, the J gene TRBJ2-7; TRBD2 agrees at 8 bases. This CDR3 has 16 amino acids. V was clipped by 5 bases and J by 4 bases; unmatched bases: 13. Germline V gives CDR1 SGHVS, CDR2 FQNEAQ. The CDR3 spells CASSRLGAGGTYEQYF. Written as DNA, the CDR3 is TGTGCCAGCAGCCGGTTGGGGGCGGGAGGAACTTACGAGCAGTACTTC.

The chain couples TRBV6-5 to TRBJ2-5; the D gene is possibly TRBD2 (6 bases). Deletions cut 2 bases from V and 1 base from J, with 11 bases between. CDR3 length: 15 amino acids. CDR1 is MNHEY, CDR2 SVGAGI, per germline. The CDR3 region is CASSYMGGTQETQYF. Written as DNA, the CDR3 is TGTGCCAGCAGTTACATGGGCGGGACCCAAGAGACCCAGTACTTC.

This chain connects TRBV28 to TRBJ1-2; unclear D gene. Germline V gene sequence: CDR1 MDHEN, CDR2 SYDVKM. V shed 4 bases and J shed 5 bases, with 14 bases lying between them. The CDR3 consists of 14 residues. CDR3 sequence reads: CASSSGRTSYGYTF. CDR3 DNA sequence: TGTGCCAGCAGTTCCGGACGGACTAGTTATGGCTACACCTTC.

This chain connects TRBV27 to TRBJ2-5, with TRBD2 identical over 7 bases. The germline gives CDR1 MNHEY, CDR2 SMNVEV (reference sequence). J lost 11 bases, V lost 1 base, and 10 bases had no gene match. There are 14 residues in the CDR3. The CDR3 DNA reads as TGTGCCAGCAGTTTATGGTCGGAGGGAGGGGAGCAGTACTTC. Translating gives CASSLWSEGGEQYF.

The rearrangement joins TRBV5-8 to TRBJ2-7; 9 bases match TRBD1. This CDR3 has 15 amino acids. The junction had 11 bases not matched to a gene; V was cut back by 5 bases and J by 5 bases. Germline CDR1 is SGHTS and CDR2 is YDEGEE. The CDR3 nucleotides read TGTGCCAGCAGGGCCGGGACAGGGCCAGGGGACGAGCAGTACTTC. Translating gives CASRAGTGPGDEQYF.

This rearrangement joins TRBV11-2 to TRBJ1-1; a weak D match, TRBD1 (6 bases). The germline V gene has CDR1 SGHAT and CDR2 FQNNGV. The V and J ends lost 1 base and 0 bases respectively, with 18 bases between them. This CDR3 comprises 18 residues. CDR3 nucleotide sequence: TGTGCCAGCAGCTTAGTAGGTCGGCCAGGGGAGATGAACACTGAAGCTTTCTTT. It yields the protein CASSLVGRPGEMNTEAFF.

CDR3 nucleotides: TGTGCCAGCAGCGTAGAATCGGGACAGGGTTCCTACAATGAGCAGTTCTTC. Translation gives CASSVESGQGSYNEQFF. J is TRBJ2-1 and V is TRBV9, with TRBD1 matching over 9 bases. V shed 0 bases and J 1 base; nucleotides not matched to a gene: 5. Germline-derived CDR1 and CDR2 are SGDLS and YYNGEE. This CDR3 contains 17 residues.

The CDR3 region is CASSFVAWNTEAFF. Written as DNA, the CDR3 is TGTGCCAGCAGTTTTGTCGCATGGAACACTGAAGCTTTCTTT. The chain combines TRBV28 with TRBJ1-1, with D uncertain. CDR1 is MDHEN, CDR2 SYDVKM, per germline. CDR3 length: 14 amino acids. Trimming removed 3 bases from V and 1 base from J, with 9 bases in between. Filled out from reference TRBV28 and TRBJ1-1, the complete variable domain reads DVKVTQSSRYLVKRTGEKVFLECVQDMDHENMFWYRQDPGLGLRLIYFSYDVKMKEKGDIPEGYSVSREKKERFSLILESASTNQTSMYLCASSFVAWNTEAFFGQGTRLTVV.

Comments on this clone: Other DNA sequences within the sample encode an identical CDR3. As DNA, the CDR3 is TGTGCCAGCAGTTTACTGGCGGGGAACACTGAAGCTTTCTTT. Its translation: CASSLLAGNTEAFF. The chain uses TRBV27 and TRBJ1-1, with no clear D. The CDR3 loop spans 14 amino acids. With 2 bases removed from V and 1 base from J, the gap between germline ends came to 8 bases. Germline V lookup: CDR1 MNHEY, CDR2 SMNVEV (reference sequence).

This clone was counted once. V and J are TRBV19 and TRBJ2-7; D is undetermined. The end of the DNA aligns better with TRBJ2-1, so the J call may be wrong. The CDR3 sequence is 11 residues long. Germline lookup yields CDR1 LNHDA and CDR2 SQIVND (reference sequence). The DNA of the CDR3 is TGTGCCAGTAGTCTCGGCGGCGAGCAGTTCTTC. It yields the protein CASSLGGEQFF.

The chain is built from TRBV2 and TRBJ2-2; D possibly uses TRBD1 or TRBD2 (5 bases each). Germline V gene data show CDR1 as SNHLY and CDR2 as FYNNEI. V lost 3 bases and J lost 0, with 8 bases in between. The CDR3 loop spans 15 amino acids. In nucleotides, the CDR3 is TGTGCCAGCAGTGATGGGACCTCGAACACCGGGGAGCTGTTTTTT. It codes for CASSDGTSNTGELFF.

The V gene is TRBV5-8, the J gene TRBJ2-6, with 8 bases matching TRBD1. V lost 4 bases and J lost 0; bases outside the gene matches: 12. The CDR3 covers 19 residues. CDR1 is SGHTS and CDR2 is YDEGEE in the germline V gene. Here the CDR3 reads CASSPLRGQAASGANVLTF. The CDR3 nucleotides read TGTGCCAGCAGCCCGCTTCGGGGACAGGCCGCCTCTGGGGCCAACGTCCTGACTTTC.